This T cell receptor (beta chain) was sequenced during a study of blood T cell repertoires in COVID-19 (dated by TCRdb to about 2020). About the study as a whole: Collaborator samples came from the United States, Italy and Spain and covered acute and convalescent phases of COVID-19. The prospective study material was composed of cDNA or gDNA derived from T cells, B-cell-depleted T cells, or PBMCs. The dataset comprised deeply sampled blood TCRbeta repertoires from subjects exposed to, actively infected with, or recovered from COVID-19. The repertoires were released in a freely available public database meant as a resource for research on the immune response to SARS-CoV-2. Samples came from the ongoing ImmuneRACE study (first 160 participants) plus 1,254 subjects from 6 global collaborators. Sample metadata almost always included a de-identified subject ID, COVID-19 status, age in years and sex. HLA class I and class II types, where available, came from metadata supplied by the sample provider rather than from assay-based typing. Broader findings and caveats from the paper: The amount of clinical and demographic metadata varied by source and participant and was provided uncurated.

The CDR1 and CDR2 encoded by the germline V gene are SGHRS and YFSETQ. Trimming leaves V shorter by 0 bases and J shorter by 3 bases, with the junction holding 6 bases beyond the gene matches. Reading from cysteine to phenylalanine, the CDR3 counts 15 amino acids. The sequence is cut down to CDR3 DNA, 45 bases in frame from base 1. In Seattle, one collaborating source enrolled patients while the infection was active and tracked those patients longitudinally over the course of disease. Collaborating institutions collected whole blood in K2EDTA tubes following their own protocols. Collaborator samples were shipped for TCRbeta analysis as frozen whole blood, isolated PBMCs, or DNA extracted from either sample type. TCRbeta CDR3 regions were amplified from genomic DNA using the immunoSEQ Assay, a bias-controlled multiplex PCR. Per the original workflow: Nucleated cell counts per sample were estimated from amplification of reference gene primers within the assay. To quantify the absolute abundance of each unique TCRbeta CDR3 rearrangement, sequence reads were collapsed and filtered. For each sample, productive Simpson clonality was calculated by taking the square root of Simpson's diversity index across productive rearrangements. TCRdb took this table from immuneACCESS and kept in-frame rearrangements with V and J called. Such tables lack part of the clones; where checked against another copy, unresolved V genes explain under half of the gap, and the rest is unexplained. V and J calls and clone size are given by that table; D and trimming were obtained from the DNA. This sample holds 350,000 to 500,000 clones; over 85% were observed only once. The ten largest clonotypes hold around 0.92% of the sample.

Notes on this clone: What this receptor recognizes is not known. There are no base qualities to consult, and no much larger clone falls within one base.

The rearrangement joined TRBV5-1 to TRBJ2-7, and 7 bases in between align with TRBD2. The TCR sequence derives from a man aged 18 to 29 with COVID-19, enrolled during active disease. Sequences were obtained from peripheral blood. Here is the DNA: TGCGCCAGCAGCTTGGAAGCGGGGTCCTACTACGAGCAGTACTTC. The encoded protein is CASSLEAGSYYEQYF.